This TCR beta chain was obtained from a study of Ad26.COV2.S vaccination and SARS-CoV-2 variants. Study outcomes and limitations: Vaccinated and placebo-treated recipients had similar non-spike TCR breadth. Placebo recipients trailed vaccine recipients in spike-specific TCR breadth. Spike-specific CD8+ and CD4+ T cell responses reportedly showed substantial breadth after vaccination.

Concerning this clone itself: Its antigen is undetermined.

Germline CDR1 reads SNHLY; CDR2 reads FYNNEI. V was clipped by 8 bases and J by 5 bases; unmatched bases: 7. The CDR3 extends over 15 amino acids. The treatment is: around 19 received Ad26.COV2.S at low or high dose, single or two shots; several received placebo; per-sample allocation not given. Sampling happened 63 days after the first vaccine or placebo injection. An Ad26 vector carrying the Wuhan-strain SARS-CoV-2 spike served as the vaccine. TCRdb's table, derived via immunoSEQ multiplex PCR, lists solely in-frame clones and lacks some. The table records about 350,000 clones, 65% to 90% of them present only once.

The origin of this receptor is a person aged 18-65 years who received the Ad26.COV2.S COVID-19 vaccine or a placebo. This sequence joins TRBV2 and TRBJ2-2; 11 bases align to TRBD2. This specimen was peripheral blood, taken in a trial of Ad26.COV2.S vaccine versus placebo. The CDR3: CASGGTSGWTGELFF. The CDR3 DNA sequence: TGTGCCAGCGGCGGGACTAGCGGATGGACCGGGGAGCTGTTTTTT.